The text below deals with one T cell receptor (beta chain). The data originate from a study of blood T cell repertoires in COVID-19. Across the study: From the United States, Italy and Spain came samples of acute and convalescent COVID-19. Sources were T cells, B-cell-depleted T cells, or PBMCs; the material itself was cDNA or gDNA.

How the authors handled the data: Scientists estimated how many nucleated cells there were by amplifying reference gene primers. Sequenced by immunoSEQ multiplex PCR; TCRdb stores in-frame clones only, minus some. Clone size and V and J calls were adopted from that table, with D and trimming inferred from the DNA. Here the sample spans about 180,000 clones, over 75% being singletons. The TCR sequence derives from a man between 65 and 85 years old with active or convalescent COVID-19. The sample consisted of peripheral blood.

CDR3 in amino acids: CASSQGSRPEQGLANVLTF. In nucleotides, the CDR3 is TGCGCCAGCAGCCAAGGGTCTAGGCCCGAACAGGGGTTGGCCAACGTCCTGACTTTC. The genes are TRBV4-1 and TRBJ2-6; 7 bases are shared with TRBD1. Germline V CDR1 and CDR2: MGHRA, YSYEKL. Trimming at V came to 1 base and at J to 6 bases, leaving 15 bases not matched to a gene. The CDR3 runs to 19 residues.